This T cell receptor (beta chain) was obtained from a study of T cell responses to AZD1222 COVID-19 vaccine. Regarding the study as a whole: None of the repertoires were sampled until the peak T cell response had passed. CD4 TCRs associated with vaccination spanned spike, dominating at 160-218 and 743-854. Just 5 or 6 AZD1222 recipients tested seropositive at baseline.

Profiling relied on immunoSEQ multiplex PCR, and the TCRdb table lists in-frame clones only, not all of them. In the table there are under 200,000 clones, about nine tenths of which are singletons. CDR1 is SGHDT and CDR2 is YYEEEE in the germline V gene. The CDR3 length is 13 residues. Trimming left V 3 bases short and J 5 bases short, with 9 bases between. Of note for this clone: Its antigen remains unidentified.

The receptor comes from an adult in good health. The sample here was peripheral blood, taken on day 0 of AZD1222 vaccination. J is TRBJ1-5 and V is TRBV5-6, with a tentative D call TRBD1 (5 bases). CDR3 bases: TGTGCCAGCAGCTGGGGCCCCCATCAGCCCCAGCATTTT. Translating it yields CASSWGPHQPQHF.